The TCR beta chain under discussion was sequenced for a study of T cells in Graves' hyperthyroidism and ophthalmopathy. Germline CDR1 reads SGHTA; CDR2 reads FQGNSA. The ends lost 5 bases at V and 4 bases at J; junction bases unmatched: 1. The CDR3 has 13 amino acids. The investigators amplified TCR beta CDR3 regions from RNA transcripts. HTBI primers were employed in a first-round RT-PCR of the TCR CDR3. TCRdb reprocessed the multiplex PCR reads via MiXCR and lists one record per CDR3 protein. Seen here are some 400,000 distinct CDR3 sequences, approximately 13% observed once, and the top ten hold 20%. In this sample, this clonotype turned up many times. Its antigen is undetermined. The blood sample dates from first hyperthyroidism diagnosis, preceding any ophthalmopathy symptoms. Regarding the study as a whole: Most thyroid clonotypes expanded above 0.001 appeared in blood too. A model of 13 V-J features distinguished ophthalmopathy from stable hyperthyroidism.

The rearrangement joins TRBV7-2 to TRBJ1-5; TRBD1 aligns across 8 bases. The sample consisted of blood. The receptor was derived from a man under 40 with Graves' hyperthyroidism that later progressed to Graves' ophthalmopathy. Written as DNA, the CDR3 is TGTGCCAGCAGCCGACAGGGGAATCAGCCCCAGCATTTT. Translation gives CASSRQGNQPQHF.